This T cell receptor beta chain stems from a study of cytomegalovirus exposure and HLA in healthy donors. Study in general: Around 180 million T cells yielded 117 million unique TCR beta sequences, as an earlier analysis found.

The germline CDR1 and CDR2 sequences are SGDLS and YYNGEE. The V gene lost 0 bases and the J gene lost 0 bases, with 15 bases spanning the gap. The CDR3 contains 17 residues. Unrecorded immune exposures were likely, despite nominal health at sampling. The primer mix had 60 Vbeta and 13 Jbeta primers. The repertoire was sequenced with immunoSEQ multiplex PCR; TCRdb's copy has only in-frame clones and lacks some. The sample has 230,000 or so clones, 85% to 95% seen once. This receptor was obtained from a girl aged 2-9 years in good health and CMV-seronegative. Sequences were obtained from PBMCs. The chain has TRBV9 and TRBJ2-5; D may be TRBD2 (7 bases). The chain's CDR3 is CASSVDAGGRYQETQYF. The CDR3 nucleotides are TGTGCCAGCAGCGTAGATGCCGGGGGGCGGTACCAAGAGACCCAGTACTTC.